The clone carrying this T cell receptor beta chain was seen a single time. The junction and the germline gene differ at one end; a read error may be behind it. This entry is derived from a study of tumor and adjacent non-tumor tissue in lung cancer. Study information: Stage I to III disease affected roughly 10 men and roughly five women aged roughly 31 to 85.

CDR3 length equals 16 residues. Germline V CDR1 and CDR2: SGHAT, FQNNGV. No cell sorting was done before RNA was extracted from the tissue. TCRbeta libraries were built with three rounds of nested PCR, modified from ARM-PCR. TCRdb processed the multiplex PCR reads anew with MiXCR; each CDR3 protein has one entry. Among over 130,000 distinct CDR3 sequences, approximately 70% were seen once, and the ten largest hold about 18%. The chain employs TRBV11-2 and TRBJ2-3; either TRBD1 or TRBD2 may supply D (5 bases each). This sequence was found in a man aged 55 to 69 with small cell lung cancer. The sample taken for sequencing was lung tumor tissue. The CDR3, as DNA: TGTGCAAGCATATCAACTCTAGGTGGGGGAACAGATACGCAGTATTTT. Its translation is CASISTLGGGTDTQYF.